The 15 T cell receptor beta chains in this list originate from one sample, sequenced in a study of regulatory T cells in long-lasting Graves disease. According to the study, TCR beta libraries were built with iRepertoire HTBI primers and CDR3-region Arm-PCR. TCRdb re-called the multiplex PCR reads through MiXCR, storing one row per CDR3 protein. The table lists hundreds of thousands of distinct CDR3 sequences, about a fifth of them singletons. The sample's time point: persistent/refractory GD, antithyroid drugs over 5 years with positive TRAb. PBMCs provided the RNA from which the TCR library was made. Here the sequenced sample was peripheral blood mononuclear cells (PBMCs), taken when the disease was refractory, from a patient treated with antithyroid drugs. These receptors all stem from a female donor with Graves disease.

In this sample, this clonotype turned up many times. V and J are TRBV7-9 and TRBJ1-6; possibly TRBD1 for D (6 bases). The CDR3 runs 15 residues. Trimming left V 5 bases short and J 5 bases short, with 13 bases between. The germline V gene has CDR1 SEHNR and CDR2 FQNEAQ (reference sequence). Here the CDR3 reads CASSLGTPDNSPLHF. In nucleotides, the CDR3 is TGTGCCAGCAGCCTAGGGACACCGGATAATTCACCCCTCCACTTT.

This clonotype showed up just a few times. The rearrangement joins TRBV29-1 to TRBJ2-5, with a tentative D call TRBD2 (5 bases). The V gene lost 0 bases and the J gene lost 0 bases, with 8 bases spanning the gap. Germline assignment: CDR1 SQVTM and CDR2 ANQGSEA. This CDR3 has 14 amino acids. The CDR3 DNA follows: TGCAGCGTTGAAGAGTCGGGGTACCAAGAGACCCAGTACTTC. Protein product: CSVEESGYQETQYF.

Note on this clonotype: A much larger clone lies one base from this, so it may be a read error. This sequence joins TRBV11-1 and TRBJ1-5, with 8 bases lining up with TRBD1. The germline V gene encodes CDR1 SGHAT and CDR2 FQDESV (reference sequence). This CDR3 is built from 15 residues. The CDR3 sequence is CACSSGGGVNQPQHF. The DNA of the CDR3 is TGTGCCTGCAGTTCAGGGGGCGGAGTAAATCAGCCCCAGCATTTT.

This clonotype was recorded at least ten times. The J gene is TRBJ2-7, the V gene TRBV28, with a possible D match to TRBD1 (5 bases). Germline-derived CDR1 and CDR2 are MDHEN and SYDVKM. This CDR3 is built from 12 residues. V lost 9 bases and J lost 4, with 13 bases in between. The CDR3 here is CARARQSYEQYF. The CDR3 DNA is TGTGCCAGGGCACGACAGTCTTACGAGCAGTACTTC.

This clonotype occurred many times. The chain recombines TRBV28 with TRBJ2-7; D unresolved. Germline loops: CDR1 MDHEN, CDR2 SYDVKM. V lost 5 bases and J lost 1, with 15 bases in between. The CDR3 length is 15 residues. In DNA form, the CDR3 reads TGTGCCAGCAGTCAGGCCCCGGGCCAGTCCTACGAGCAGTACTTC. It translates to CASSQAPGQSYEQYF.

J is TRBJ2-2 and V is TRBV12-3 or TRBV12-4; TRBD1 matches at 8 bases. This CDR3 spans 16 amino acids. The V and J ends lost 4 bases and 1 base, in that order; junction bases with no gene match: 5. The DNA for the CDR3 is TGTGCCAGCAGTTCAGGACAGGGCGGGAACACCGGGGAGCTGTTTTTT. Its protein product is CASSSGQGGNTGELFF.

This clonotype was picked up many times. The rearrangement joins TRBV2 to TRBJ2-2; D may be TRBD2 (6 bases). The germline CDR1 and CDR2 sequences are SNHLY and FYNNEI. This CDR3 region has 14 residues. V gave up 7 bases and J gave up 0 bases, with 9 bases separating them. The DNA of the CDR3 is TGTGCCAGCAAACGCGGGGCGAACACCGGGGAGCTGTTTTTT. This sequence encodes CASKRGANTGELFF.

The rearrangement joins TRBV6-1 to TRBJ2-1, with D uncertain. Germline CDR1 is MNHNS and CDR2 is SASEGT. V was shortened by 8 bases and J by 8 bases, with 16 bases between the two germline ends. This CDR3 region has 13 residues. The CDR3 loop is CASRFIAIYEQFF. CDR3 nucleotide sequence: TGTGCCAGCCGCTTTATTGCTATCTATGAGCAGTTCTTC.

Many counts were recorded for this clonotype. The chain joins TRBV28 to TRBJ2-5; D possibly matches TRBD1 or TRBD2 (5 bases each). V dropped 6 bases and J dropped 5 bases, with 13 bases sitting between them. The CDR3 loop spans 13 amino acids. Germline CDR1 is MDHEN and CDR2 is SYDVKM. The CDR3 loop is CASRNPGRETQYF. The CDR3 DNA sequence: TGTGCCAGCAGGAACCCGGGGCGGGAGACCCAGTACTTC. Full variable domain (remainder filled in from reference TRBV28 and TRBJ2-5): DVKVTQSSRYLVKRTGEKVFLECVQDMDHENMFWYRQDPGLGLRLIYFSYDVKMKEKGDIPEGYSVSREKKERFSLILESASTNQTSMYLCASRNPGRETQYFGPGTRLLVL.

Ten or more counts support this clonotype. The chain couples TRBV28 to TRBJ1-4; 8 bases are shared with TRBD1. V shed 6 bases, J shed 6 bases, and the junction held 12 bases outside the gene matches. CDR1 is MDHEN and CDR2 is SYDVKM in the germline V gene. CDR3 size: 16 residues. CDR3 in amino acids: CASSPLGGDRHEKLFF. The CDR3 nucleotides read TGTGCCAGCAGCCCCCTGGGGGGGGACAGGCATGAAAAACTGTTTTTT.

Ten or more counts support this clonotype. V and J are TRBV7-2 and TRBJ2-7; TRBD2 agrees at 13 bases. The CDR3 extends over 15 amino acids. CDR1 and CDR2 (germline): SGHTA, FQGNSA. Losses at the gene ends were 5 bases for V and 4 bases for J; bases not matched to a gene: 5. CDR3: CASSLGLAGLYEQYF. The CDR3 DNA reads TGTGCCAGCAGCCTGGGACTAGCGGGACTATACGAGCAGTACTTC. Complete variable domain (other parts from reference TRBV7-2 and TRBJ2-7): GAGVSQSPSNKVTEKGKDVELRCDPISGHTALYWYRQSLGQGLEFLIYFQGNSAPDKSGLPSDRFSAERTGGSVSTLTIQRTQQEDSAVYLCASSLGLAGLYEQYFGPGTRLTVT.

The chain is built from TRBV27 and TRBJ2-1; D may be TRBD1 (6 bases). V lost 5 bases to trimming and J lost 7 bases, with 18 bases between them. The length of the CDR3 is 15 residues. Germline lookup yields CDR1 MNHEY and CDR2 SMNVEV (reference sequence). This CDR3 is CASSDGTTSRNEQFF. CDR3 sequence (DNA): TGTGCCAGCAGTGACGGGACAACTTCAAGGAATGAGCAGTTCTTC.

The chain is built from TRBV14 and TRBJ1-2; TRBD1 matches 9 bases. V trimming: 0 bases; J trimming: 7 bases; junction bases outside the gene matches: 6. The CDR3 runs to 15 residues. Germline assignment: CDR1 SGHDN and CDR2 FVKESK. In nucleotides, the CDR3 is TGTGCCAGCAGCCAAGATTGGGACAGGGTAGTTGGCTACACCTTC. The encoded protein is CASSQDWDRVVGYTF.

This clonotype showed up just a few times. The gene calls are TRBV5-1 and TRBJ2-7, with D possibly being TRBD2 (6 bases). Germline CDR1 is SGHRS and CDR2 is YFSETQ. The V and J ends lost 4 bases and 3 bases respectively, with 11 bases between them. The CDR3 sequence is 13 residues long. The CDR3 reads CASSGGLLYEQYF. CDR3 DNA: TGCGCCAGCAGCGGGGGACTTCTCTACGAGCAGTACTTC.

This clonotype was seen only a few times. The junction differs from germline at one of its ends, possibly a read error. The V gene is TRBV11-2, the J gene TRBJ1-1; D is unclear. Germline V gene data show CDR1 as SGHAT and CDR2 as FQNNGV. This CDR3 contains 19 residues. The DNA of the CDR3 is TGTGCCAGCAGCTTAGGCTATGACACAAAAGGTTCGTTGAACACTGGAGCTTTCTTT. As protein: CASSLGYDTKGSLNTGAFF.